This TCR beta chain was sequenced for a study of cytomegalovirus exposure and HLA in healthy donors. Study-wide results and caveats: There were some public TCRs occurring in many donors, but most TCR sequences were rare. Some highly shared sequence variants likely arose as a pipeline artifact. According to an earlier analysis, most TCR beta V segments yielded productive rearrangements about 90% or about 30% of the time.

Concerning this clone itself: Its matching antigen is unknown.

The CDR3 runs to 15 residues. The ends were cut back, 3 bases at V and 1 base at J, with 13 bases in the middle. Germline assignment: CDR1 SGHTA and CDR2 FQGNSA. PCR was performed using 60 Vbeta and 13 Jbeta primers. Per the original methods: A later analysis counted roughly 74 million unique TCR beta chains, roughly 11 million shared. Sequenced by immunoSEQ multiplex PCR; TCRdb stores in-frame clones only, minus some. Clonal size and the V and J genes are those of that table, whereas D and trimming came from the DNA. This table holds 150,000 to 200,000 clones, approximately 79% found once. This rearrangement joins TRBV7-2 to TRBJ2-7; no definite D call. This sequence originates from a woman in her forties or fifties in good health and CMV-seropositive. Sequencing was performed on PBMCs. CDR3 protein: CASSFTGDLSYEQYF. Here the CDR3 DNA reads TGTGCCAGCAGCTTCACCGGCGACTTGTCCTACGAGCAGTACTTC.